This T cell receptor (beta chain) was identified in a study of T cell clonotyping in hematopoietic cell transplantation. The CDR3 extends over 13 amino acids. Deletions cut 0 bases from V and 4 bases from J, with 7 bases between. The germline CDR1 and CDR2 sequences are SGHDT and YYEEEE. The repertoire was sequenced with immunoSEQ multiplex PCR; TCRdb's copy has only in-frame clones and lacks some. The sample holds more than 40,000 clones, approximately 95% seen once. Sequenced: peripheral blood mononuclear cells. The chain links TRBV5-6 to TRBJ2-5, with D unclear. The receptor was derived from a man aged 25 to 45 in good health. Some clones in this sample may be carry-over from other donors' samples. CDR3 region: CASSLEVRETQYF. CDR3 nucleotide sequence: TGTGCCAGCAGCTTGGAAGTCCGAGAGACCCAGTACTTC.